The TCR beta chain under discussion was sequenced for a study of vaccination and CD4 T cells after COVID-19. Study background: Convalescent cases consisted of six males and four females, of whom two were Hispanic. Median time from second vaccine dose to sampling was around 72 days (14 to 241).

The table lists this clonotype with a few counts. Antigen specificity is unknown. TCRdb ran MiXCR on the PCR reads and lists one entry per CDR3 protein. The sample contains about 29,000 distinct CDR3 sequences, about 50% of which appear only once. Study results and limitations: Convalescent patients displayed spike mono-reactivity in 304 of 307 vaccine-specific clones. The study found median SARS-CoV-2-reactive clonotypes rising from about 22 to 38, not significantly.

Stated time point: late sampling 161 to 241 days after vaccination in a few convalescent patients. The sample here was CD4+ T cells from blood, taken about 7 months after SARS-CoV-2 vaccination. The sequence was obtained from a human donor who had recovered from COVID-19.

The CDR3 protein is CASSSLRATLKQYF. In DNA form, the CDR3 reads TGTGCCAGCAGTTCTCTTAGAGCCACGCTGAAGCAGTACTTC. J is TRBJ2-7 and V is TRBV28; D gene uncertain. The CDR3 runs 14 residues. The germline gives CDR1 MDHEN, CDR2 SYDVKM. Trimming cost V 4 bases and J 8 bases, with 18 bases left between them.